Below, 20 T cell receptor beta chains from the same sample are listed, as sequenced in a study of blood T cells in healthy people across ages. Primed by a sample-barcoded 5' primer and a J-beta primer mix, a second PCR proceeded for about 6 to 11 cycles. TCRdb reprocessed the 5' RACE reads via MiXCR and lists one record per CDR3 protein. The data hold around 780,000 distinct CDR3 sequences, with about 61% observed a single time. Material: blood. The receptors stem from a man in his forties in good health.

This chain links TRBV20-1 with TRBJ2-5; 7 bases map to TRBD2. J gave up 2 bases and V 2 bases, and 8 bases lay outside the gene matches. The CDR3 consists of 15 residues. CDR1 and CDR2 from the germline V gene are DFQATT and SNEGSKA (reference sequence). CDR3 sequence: CSARTARGKQETQYF. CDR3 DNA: TGCAGTGCTAGAACGGCGCGGGGGAAACAAGAGACCCAGTACTTC.

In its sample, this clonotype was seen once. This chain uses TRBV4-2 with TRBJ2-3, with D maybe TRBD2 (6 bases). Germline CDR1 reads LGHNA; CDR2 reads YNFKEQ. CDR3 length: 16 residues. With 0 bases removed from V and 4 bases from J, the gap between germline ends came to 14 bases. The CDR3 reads CASSQDGTRAADTQYF. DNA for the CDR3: TGTGCCAGCAGCCAAGACGGGACTCGAGCCGCAGATACGCAGTATTTT.

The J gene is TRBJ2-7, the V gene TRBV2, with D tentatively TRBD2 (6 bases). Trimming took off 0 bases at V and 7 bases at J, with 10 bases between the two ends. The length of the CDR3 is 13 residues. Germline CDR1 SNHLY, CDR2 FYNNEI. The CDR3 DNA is TGTGCCAGCAGTGAAGCGGGGGGTTGGGAGCAGTACTTC. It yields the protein CASSEAGGWEQYF.

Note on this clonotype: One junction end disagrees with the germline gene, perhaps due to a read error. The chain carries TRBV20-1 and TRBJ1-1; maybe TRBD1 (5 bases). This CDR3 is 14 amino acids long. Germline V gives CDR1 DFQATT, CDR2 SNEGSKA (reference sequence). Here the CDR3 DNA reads TGCAGTGCCCCGGGGCAGTCCAAGAACCCTGAAGCTTTCTTT. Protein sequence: CSAPGQSKNPEAFF.

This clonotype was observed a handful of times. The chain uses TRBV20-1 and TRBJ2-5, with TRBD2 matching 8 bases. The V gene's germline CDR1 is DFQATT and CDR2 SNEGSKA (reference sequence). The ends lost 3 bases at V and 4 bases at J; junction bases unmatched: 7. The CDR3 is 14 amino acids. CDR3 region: CSASTLAGIETQYF. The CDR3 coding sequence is TGCAGTGCTAGTACCCTAGCGGGCATAGAGACCCAGTACTTC.

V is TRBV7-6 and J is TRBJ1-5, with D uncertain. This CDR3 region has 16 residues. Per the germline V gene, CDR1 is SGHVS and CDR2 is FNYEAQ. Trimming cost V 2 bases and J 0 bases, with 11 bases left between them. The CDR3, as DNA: TGTGCCAGCAGCTTAAATTCGGGGTATAGCAATCAGCCCCAGCATTTT. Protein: CASSLNSGYSNQPQHF.

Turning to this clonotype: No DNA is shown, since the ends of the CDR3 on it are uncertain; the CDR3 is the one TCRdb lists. CDR3 region: CASSLKETQYFGPGPGGYTF. The gene calls are TRBV12-3 or TRBV12-4 and TRBJ1-2. Both ends counted, the CDR3 spans 20 residues.

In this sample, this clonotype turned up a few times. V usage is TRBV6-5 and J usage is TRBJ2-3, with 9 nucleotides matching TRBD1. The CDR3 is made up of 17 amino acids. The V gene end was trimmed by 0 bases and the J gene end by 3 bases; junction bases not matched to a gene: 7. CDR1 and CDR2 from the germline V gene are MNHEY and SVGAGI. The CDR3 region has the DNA TGTGCCAGCAGTTACTCCCCAACAGGGGGCTTAACAGATACGCAGTATTTT. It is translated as CASSYSPTGGLTDTQYF.

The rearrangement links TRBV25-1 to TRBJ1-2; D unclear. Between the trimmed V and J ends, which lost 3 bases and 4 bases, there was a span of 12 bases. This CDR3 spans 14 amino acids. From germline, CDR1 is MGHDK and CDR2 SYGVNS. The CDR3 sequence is CASSEESLGYGYTF. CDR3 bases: TGTGCCAGCAGTGAGGAGTCTCTGGGCTATGGCTACACCTTC.

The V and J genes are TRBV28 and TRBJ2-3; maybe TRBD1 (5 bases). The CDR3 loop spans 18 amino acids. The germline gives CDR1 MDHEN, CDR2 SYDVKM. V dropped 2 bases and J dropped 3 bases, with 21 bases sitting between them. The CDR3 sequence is CASSLGQGGTISTDTQYF. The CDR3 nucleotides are TGTGCCAGCAGTTTAGGGCAGGGCGGTACGATTTCGACAGATACGCAGTATTTT.

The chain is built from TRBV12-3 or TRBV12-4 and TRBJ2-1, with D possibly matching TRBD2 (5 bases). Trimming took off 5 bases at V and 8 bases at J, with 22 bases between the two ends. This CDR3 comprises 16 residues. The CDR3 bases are TGTGCCAGCAGTCCTCGAGGGAAGCTCTCCCCGCATGAGCAGTTCTTC. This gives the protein CASSPRGKLSPHEQFF.

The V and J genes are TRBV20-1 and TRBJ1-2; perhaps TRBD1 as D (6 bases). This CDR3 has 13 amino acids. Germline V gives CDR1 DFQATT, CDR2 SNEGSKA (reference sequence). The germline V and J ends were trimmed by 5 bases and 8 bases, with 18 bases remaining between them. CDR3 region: CSAATGSERGYTF. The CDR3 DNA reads TGCAGTGCTGCCACAGGGAGCGAGAGGGGCTACACCTTC.

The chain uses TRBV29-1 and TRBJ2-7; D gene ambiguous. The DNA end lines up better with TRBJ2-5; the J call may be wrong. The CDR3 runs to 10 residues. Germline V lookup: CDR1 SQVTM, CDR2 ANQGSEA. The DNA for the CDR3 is TGCAGCGTCCAAGGCGGGACCCAGTACTTC. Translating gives CSVQGGTQYF.

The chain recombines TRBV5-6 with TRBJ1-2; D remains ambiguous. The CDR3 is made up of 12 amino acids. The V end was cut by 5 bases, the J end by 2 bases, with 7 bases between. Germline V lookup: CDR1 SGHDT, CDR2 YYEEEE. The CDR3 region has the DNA TGTGCCAGCAGGGACTTCAACTATGGCTACACCTTC. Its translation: CASRDFNYGYTF.

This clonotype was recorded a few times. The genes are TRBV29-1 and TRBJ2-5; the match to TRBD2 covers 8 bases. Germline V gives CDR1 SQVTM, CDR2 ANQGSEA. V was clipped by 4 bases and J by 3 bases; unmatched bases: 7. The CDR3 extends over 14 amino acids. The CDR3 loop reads CSVALRAGEETQYF. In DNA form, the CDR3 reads TGCAGCGTTGCATTGAGAGCGGGAGAAGAGACCCAGTACTTC.

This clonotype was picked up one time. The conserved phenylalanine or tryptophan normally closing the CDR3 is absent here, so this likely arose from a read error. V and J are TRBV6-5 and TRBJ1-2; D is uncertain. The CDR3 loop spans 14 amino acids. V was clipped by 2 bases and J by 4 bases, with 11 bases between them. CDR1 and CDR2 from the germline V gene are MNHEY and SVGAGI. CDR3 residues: CASSYRGLGYGYTL. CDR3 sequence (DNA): TGTGCCAGCAGTTACCGAGGGCTTGGCTATGGCTACACCTTG.

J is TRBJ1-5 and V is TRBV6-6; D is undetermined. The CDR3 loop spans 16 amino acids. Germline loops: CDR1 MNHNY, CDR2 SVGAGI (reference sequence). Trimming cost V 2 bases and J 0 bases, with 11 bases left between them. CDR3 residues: CASSYPWAVSNQPQHF. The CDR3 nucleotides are TGTGCCAGCAGTTACCCGTGGGCGGTTAGCAATCAGCCCCAGCATTTT.

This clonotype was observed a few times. CDR3: CATSGEDRGNYGYTF. CDR3 DNA sequence: TGTGCCACCAGTGGAGAGGACAGGGGAAACTATGGCTACACCTTC. V usage is TRBV24-1 and J usage is TRBJ1-2; 9 bases match TRBD1. Germline CDR1 reads KGHDR; CDR2 reads SFDVKD. The CDR3 sequence is 15 residues long. V shed 5 bases and J 2 bases; nucleotides not matched to a gene: 5.

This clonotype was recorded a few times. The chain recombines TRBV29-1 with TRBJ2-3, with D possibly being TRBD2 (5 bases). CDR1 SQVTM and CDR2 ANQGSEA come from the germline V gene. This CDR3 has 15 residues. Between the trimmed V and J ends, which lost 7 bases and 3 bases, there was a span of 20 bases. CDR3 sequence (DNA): TGCAGCGCTAAGGACCCTCGAGGGTTAACAGATACGCAGTATTTT. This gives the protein CSAKDPRGLTDTQYF.

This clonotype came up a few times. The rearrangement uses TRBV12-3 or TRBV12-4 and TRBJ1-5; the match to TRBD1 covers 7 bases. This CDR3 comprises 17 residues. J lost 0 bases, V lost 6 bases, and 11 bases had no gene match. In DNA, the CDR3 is TGTGCCAGCAGCCCTGGGACAGATCCTTATAGCAATCAGCCCCAGCATTTT. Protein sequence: CASSPGTDPYSNQPQHF.